The 6 T cell receptor beta chains in this list originate from one sample, sequenced in a study of CD8+ T cells in alopecia areata. The sample's treatment: oral pan-JAK inhibitor, 5-10 mg twice daily. cDNA reverse transcribed from extracted RNA served as the sequencing template. Data came from immunoSEQ multiplex PCR; TCRdb stores just in-frame clones and leaves some out. Of 150,000 to 250,000 clones listed, 45% to 65% were seen once; the top ten hold approximately 3.3%. This sample comprised CD4+ T cells sorted from blood, obtained at week 4, from a patient treated with tofacitinib. The receptors shown here come from a human donor with alopecia areata.

The table lists this clone with a few counts. The junction differs from germline at one of its ends, possibly a read error. The gene calls are TRBV29-1 and TRBJ2-3; 7 bases line up with TRBD1. Germline CDR1 reads SQVTM; CDR2 reads ANQGSEA. The CDR3 covers 14 residues. The CDR3 reads CSVEGHRGTDTQYF. CDR3 in DNA: TGCAGCGTCGAAGGGCACAGGGGAACAGATACGCAGTATTTT.

V is TRBV29-1 and J is TRBJ1-1; TRBD1 is a possible D gene (5 bases). V was clipped by 6 bases and J by 0 bases, with 11 bases between them. In germline, CDR1 is SQVTM, CDR2 ANQGSEA. The CDR3 totals 13 residues. DNA of the CDR3: TGCAGCGTGGGGGGAATTTTGAACACTGAAGCTTTCTTT. It encodes CSVGGILNTEAFF.

This clone was observed a few times. CDR3 region: CASSNLQGAGMNTEAFF. CDR3 nucleotides: TGCGCCAGCAGCAACCTACAGGGGGCTGGCATGAACACTGAAGCTTTCTTT. This chain links TRBV5-1 with TRBJ1-1; 9 bases are a match to TRBD1. The CDR3 length is 17 residues. V shed 4 bases and J 0 bases; nucleotides not matched to a gene: 10. Germline V gene lookup returns CDR1 SGHRS and CDR2 YFSETQ.

V usage is TRBV18 and J usage is TRBJ2-3; D unclear. Trimming removed 3 bases at V and 5 bases at J, with 9 bases between. This CDR3 contains 13 residues. Germline CDR1 KGHSH, CDR2 LQKENI. CDR3: CASSPGIIDTQYF. DNA for the CDR3: TGTGCCAGCTCACCGGGGATTATAGATACGCAGTATTTT. The whole variable domain, filled in from reference TRBV18 and TRBJ2-3, reads NAGVMQNPRHLVRRRGQEARLRCSPMKGHSHVYWYRQLPEEGLKFMVYLQKENIIDESGMPKERFSAEFPKEGPSILRIQQVVRGDSAAYFCASSPGIIDTQYFGPGTRLTVL.

This rearrangement joins TRBV5-4 to TRBJ2-7; TRBD2 might be the D (5 bases). V lost 4 bases and J 2 bases, leaving 7 bases between the germline ends. This CDR3 is 12 amino acids long. Per the germline V gene, CDR1 is SGHNT and CDR2 is YYREEE (reference sequence). Here the CDR3 DNA reads TGTGCCAGCAGCCCCGGGACCTACGAGCAGTACTTC. This translates into CASSPGTYEQYF. Complete variable domain (other parts from reference TRBV5-4 and TRBJ2-7): ETGVTQSPTHLIKTRGQQVTLRCSSQSGHNTVSWYQQALGQGPQFIFQYYREEENGRGNFPPRFSGLQFPNYSSELNVNALELDDSALYLCASSPGTYEQYFGPGTRLTVT.

In its sample, this clone was seen a few times. The V gene is TRBV30, the J gene TRBJ1-2; TRBD1 is a possible D gene (6 bases). Germline V gene lookup returns CDR1 GTSNPN and CDR2 SVGIG (reference sequence). The CDR3 contains 14 residues. The V and J ends lost 3 bases and 4 bases respectively, with 15 bases between them. The CDR3 protein is CAWRDQGQSYGYTF. In nucleotides, the CDR3 is TGTGCCTGGAGAGACCAAGGACAGAGCTATGGCTACACCTTC.